This record looks at one T cell receptor beta chain sequence and its context. The sample carries other DNA sequences with the same CDR3. The sample is drawn from a study of shared clonotypes between healthy human individuals. TCRdb's copy holds only in-frame clones and misses some; the assay was immunoSEQ multiplex PCR. The profile covers 2,100,000 or so clones, with roughly 95% appearing a single time and roughly 0.13% taken by the ten largest. CDR1 and CDR2 from the germline V gene are MNHNS and SASEGT. The CDR3 totals 11 residues. With 6 bases removed from V and 2 bases from J, the gap between germline ends came to 4 bases.

The receptor was isolated from a man aged 18 to 35 in good health. Sequenced input: naive CD4+ T cells sorted from blood. Subset specified: CD45RA+ positively selected. The V and J genes are TRBV6-1 and TRBJ1-2; D is ambiguous. CDR3 protein: CASRENYGYTF. The CDR3 DNA is TGTGCCAGCAGAGAGAACTATGGCTACACCTTC.